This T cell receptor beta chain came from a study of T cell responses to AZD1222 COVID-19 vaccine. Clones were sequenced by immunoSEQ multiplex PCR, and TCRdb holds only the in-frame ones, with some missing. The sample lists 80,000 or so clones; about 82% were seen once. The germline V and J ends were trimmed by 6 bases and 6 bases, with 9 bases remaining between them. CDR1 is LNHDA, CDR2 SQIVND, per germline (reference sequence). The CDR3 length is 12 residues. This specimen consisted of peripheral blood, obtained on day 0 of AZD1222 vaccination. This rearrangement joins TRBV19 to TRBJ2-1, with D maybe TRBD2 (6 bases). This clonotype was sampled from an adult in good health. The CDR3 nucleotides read TGTGCCAGTAGCGGGAGTGGCAATGAGCAGTTCTTC. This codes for CASSGSGNEQFF. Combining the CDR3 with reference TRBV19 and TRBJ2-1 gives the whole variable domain DGGITQSPKYLFRKEGQNVTLSCEQNLNHDAMYWYRQDPGQGLRLIYYSQIVNDFQKGDIAEGYSVSREKKESFPLTVTSAQKNPTAFYLCASSGSGNEQFFGPGTRLTVL.